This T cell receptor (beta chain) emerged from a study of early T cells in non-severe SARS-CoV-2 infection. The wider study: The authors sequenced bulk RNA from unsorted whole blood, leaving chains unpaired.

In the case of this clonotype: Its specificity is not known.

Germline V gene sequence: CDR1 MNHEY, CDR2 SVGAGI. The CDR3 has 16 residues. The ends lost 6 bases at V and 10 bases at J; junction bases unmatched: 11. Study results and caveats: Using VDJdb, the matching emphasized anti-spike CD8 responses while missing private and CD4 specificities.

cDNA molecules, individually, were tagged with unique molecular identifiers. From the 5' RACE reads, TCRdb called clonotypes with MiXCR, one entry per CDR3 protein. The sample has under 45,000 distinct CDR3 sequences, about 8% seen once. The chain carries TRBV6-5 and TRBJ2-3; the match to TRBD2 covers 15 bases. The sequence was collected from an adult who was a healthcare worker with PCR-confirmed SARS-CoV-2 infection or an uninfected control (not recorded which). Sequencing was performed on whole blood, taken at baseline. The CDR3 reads CASRPSGTSGGSSQYF. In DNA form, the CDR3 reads TGTGCCAGCAGACCATCCGGGACTAGCGGGGGGAGCTCGCAGTATTTT.